This T cell receptor beta chain is drawn from a study of cytomegalovirus exposure and HLA in healthy donors. The study did not record CMV serostatus for this donor. Broader study findings: The authors excluded some V segments, including TRBV6-2 and TRBV6-3, as indistinguishable. Reportedly, TCR beta sequences accurately predicted HLA-A and HLA-B alleles in most subjects.

The PCR contained 60 Vbeta and 13 Jbeta primers. Assay: immunoSEQ multiplex PCR; the TCRdb copy retains only in-frame clones and omits some. The sample holds around 120,000 clones, 70% to 85% seen once. With regard to this clone: No antigen is known for it.

This CDR3 spans 15 amino acids. V shed 10 bases and J shed 0 bases, with 16 bases lying between them. Germline V CDR1 and CDR2: MDHEN, SYDVKM. The TCR comes from a human donor in good health. The sequenced sample consisted of PBMCs. The genes are TRBV28 and TRBJ1-5, with D unclear. The CDR3 DNA reads as TGTGCCACCCGGAGAGGTCAGTATAGCAATCAGCCCCAGCATTTT. This translates into CATRRGQYSNQPQHF.